This TCR beta chain appears in the sequencing data of a study of blood T cell repertoires in COVID-19 (dated by TCRdb to between 2020 and 2021). Study-wide context: Collaborator samples came from the United States, Italy and Spain and covered acute and convalescent phases of COVID-19. The material from the prospective study consisted of cDNA or gDNA derived from T cells, B-cell-depleted T cells, or PBMCs. A de-identified subject ID, COVID-19 status, age in years and sex were almost always included in the sample metadata. The dataset comprised deeply sampled blood TCRbeta repertoires from subjects exposed to, actively infected with, or recovered from COVID-19. Where HLA class I and class II types were available, the types were taken from metadata supplied by the sample provider, not from assay-based typing. Samples came from the ongoing ImmuneRACE study (first 160 participants) plus 1,254 subjects from 6 global collaborators. A freely available public database, intended as a resource for researchers studying the immune response to SARS-CoV-2, is where the repertoires were released.

Study-level results and caveats: Clinical and demographic metadata were provided uncurated, with the amount varying by source and participant.

On this clone: Which antigen it targets is not known. No base quality values were provided; no much bigger clone lies one nucleotide off.

Samples from volunteer blood donors who had recovered from COVID-19 were contributed by a second Seattle source. The collaborating institutions used their own protocols to collect whole blood in K2EDTA tubes. Collaborator samples were shipped for TCRbeta analysis as frozen whole blood, isolated PBMCs, or DNA extracted from either sample type. Counted from cysteine to phenylalanine, this CDR3 has 14 amino acids. CDR3 DNA only is kept here, 42 bases in frame from base 1. In the germline V gene, CDR1 corresponds to MNHEY and CDR2 to SVGAGI. V is clipped by 3 bases and J by 2 bases, and the sequence between their germline boundaries is 10 bases long. TCRbeta CDR3 regions were amplified from genomic DNA by means of the immunoSEQ Assay, a bias-controlled multiplex PCR. Per the original workflow: Within the assay, amplification of reference gene primers was used to estimate how many nucleated cells each sample contained. Sequence reads were collapsed and filtered to measure the absolute abundance of every unique TCRbeta CDR3 rearrangement. For each sample, productive Simpson clonality was calculated as the square root of Simpson's diversity index over productive rearrangements. Here the immuneACCESS table is served through TCRdb, limited to in-frame sequences with V and J called. Missing clones are a known gap in these copies; in checked studies unresolved V genes cover under half, and the rest lacks a known reason. V, J and clone size are taken as reported in that table, and D and trimming were inferred from the DNA itself. The table for this sample lists 250,000 or so clones; about nine tenths of them were counted only once. Together, the top ten hold approximately 0.94% of the sample.

The sequencing sample was made of peripheral blood. Recombination linked TRBV6-5 to TRBJ1-2; TRBD1 could be the D gene, as 5 bases match. The sequence was collected from a woman aged 40 to 50 who had recovered from COVID-19. The DNA sequence is given as TGTGCCAGCAGTTATTCCCAGGGAAACTATGGCTACACCTTC. Translated, this gives CASSYSQGNYGYTF.